The 29 T cell receptor beta chains listed next were all sequenced from one sample in a study of siplizumab effects on memory and regulatory T cells. Here immunoSEQ multiplex PCR was the method, and the copy in TCRdb shows in-frame clones only, minus some. Of 95,000 to 100,000 clones detected, roughly 91% appear once; the ten largest clones hold more than 10%. The sequenced sample was non-Treg CD4+ T cells sorted from blood. Receptors originate from a human donor in good health.

The chain employs TRBV5-1 and TRBJ1-1; no firm D call. V lost 2 bases to trimming and J lost 0 bases, with 14 bases between them. The CDR3 totals 16 residues. Germline loops: CDR1 SGHRS, CDR2 YFSETQ. The CDR3 nucleotides read TGCGCCAGCAGCTTTTCCGGGCAGGCCATGAACACTGAAGCTTTCTTT. Its translation is CASSFSGQAMNTEAFF.

DNA of the CDR3: TGTGCCAGCAGCCCTACCGGTCGGCCCGAAGCTTTCTTT. Translating it yields CASSPTGRPEAFF. The genes are TRBV2 and TRBJ1-1, with no clear D. Germline V lookup: CDR1 SNHLY, CDR2 FYNNEI. The V end was cut by 6 bases, the J end by 8 bases, with 16 bases between. The CDR3 runs 13 residues.

As regards this clone: This sample also contains other DNA sequences that code for the same CDR3. The chain uses TRBV18 and TRBJ2-6; D is possibly TRBD1 or TRBD2 (5 bases each). CDR1 is KGHSH and CDR2 is LQKENI in the germline V gene. The CDR3 runs to 14 residues. V lost 3 bases, J lost 4 bases, and 7 bases lay in between. CDR3 bases: TGTGCCAGCTCACCCGGGGCGGGGGCCAACGTCCTGACTTTC. Its translation is CASSPGAGANVLTF.

This chain uses TRBV7-2 with TRBJ2-5, with 13 nucleotides matching TRBD2. The J segment lost 5 bases and the V segment lost 1 base, leaving 7 bases of the junction unmatched. This CDR3 is 17 amino acids long. From germline, CDR1 is SGHTA and CDR2 FQGNSA. The CDR3 reads CASSLGATSGRSETQYF. CDR3 nucleotides: TGTGCCAGCAGCTTAGGGGCGACTAGCGGGAGGAGTGAGACCCAGTACTTC.

The chain couples TRBV11-1 to TRBJ2-7; D possibly corresponds to TRBD1 (5 bases). The CDR3 is made up of 17 amino acids. CDR1 is SGHAT, CDR2 FQDESV, per germline (reference sequence). V was trimmed by 3 bases and J by 0 bases, leaving 18 bases between them. CDR3 sequence reads: CASSFILGHRSSYEQYF. CDR3 DNA sequence: TGTGCCAGCAGCTTCATCCTCGGACACCGTAGCTCCTACGAGCAGTACTTC.

V is TRBV11-3 and J is TRBJ1-1, with D maybe TRBD1 (6 bases). There are 12 residues in the CDR3. Germline V gene data show CDR1 as SGHNT and CDR2 as YENEEA. Trimming took 9 bases from V and 4 from J, leaving 12 bases between them. In DNA form, the CDR3 reads TGTGCCAGTCGGGACACAAGCACTGAAGCTTTCTTT. Protein: CASRDTSTEAFF.

This chain connects TRBV11-3 to TRBJ1-1; D remains unclear. CDR1 is SGHNT, CDR2 YENEEA, per germline. The CDR3 consists of 14 residues. Trimming shortened V by 6 bases and J by 0 bases, and 11 bases separated the two germline ends. DNA of the CDR3: TGTGCCAGCAGTAGAACCCTGATGAACACTGAAGCTTTCTTT. Residues: CASSRTLMNTEAFF.

V is TRBV20-1 and J is TRBJ2-7; D ambiguous. Between the trimmed V and J ends, which lost 2 bases and 5 bases, there was a span of 7 bases. CDR1 is DFQATT and CDR2 is SNEGSKA in the germline V gene (reference sequence). The CDR3 is 11 residues long. Here the CDR3 DNA reads TGCAGTGCTAGACAAGCGAACGAGCAGTACTTC. Translating gives CSARQANEQYF.

The chain has TRBV18 and TRBJ1-1, with D tentatively TRBD1 (5 bases). V dropped 1 base and J dropped 4 bases, with 10 bases sitting between them. Germline CDR1 is KGHSH and CDR2 is LQKENI. This CDR3 comprises 14 residues. In DNA form, the CDR3 reads TGTGCCAGCTCACCACAAGGGGTGGGCACTGAAGCTTTCTTT. As protein: CASSPQGVGTEAFF.

This clone was observed a single time. The chain has TRBV18 and TRBJ1-2; D gene uncertain. The CDR3 is 13 residues long. The V and J ends lost 5 bases and 4 bases respectively, with 11 bases between them. CDR1 is KGHSH and CDR2 is LQKENI in the germline V gene. CDR3 residues: CASSRTETYGYTF. DNA for the CDR3: TGTGCCAGCTCAAGGACGGAGACCTATGGCTACACCTTC.

This chain uses TRBV6-5 with TRBJ2-5; no definite D call. This CDR3 comprises 13 residues. The ends were cut back, 2 bases at V and 4 bases at J, with 8 bases in the middle. Germline V lookup: CDR1 MNHEY, CDR2 SVGAGI. CDR3 nucleotide sequence: TGTGCCAGCAGTTACAGGAGCCTAGAGACCCAGTACTTC. Translating it yields CASSYRSLETQYF.

This rearrangement joins TRBV19 to TRBJ2-2, with TRBD2 matching 7 bases. V dropped 2 bases and J dropped 7; count of bases not matched to a gene: 7. This CDR3 spans 15 amino acids. The V gene's germline CDR1 is LNHDA and CDR2 SQIVND (reference sequence). CDR3 nucleotide sequence: TGTGCCAGTAGTATACTTCGCGGGGAGGGCGGGGAGCTGTTTTTT. Translated, it gives CASSILRGEGGELFF.

The chain uses TRBV6-5 and TRBJ1-2, with TRBD1 matching over 8 bases. Germline CDR1 and CDR2: MNHEY and SVGAGI. Trimming cost V 6 bases and J 7 bases; bases outside gene matches: 10. CDR3 length: 14 amino acids. The DNA of the CDR3 is TGTGCCAGCAGCTTTAATACAGGGGGGGCTGGCTACACCTTC. This gives the protein CASSFNTGGAGYTF.

The rearrangement joins TRBV5-1 to TRBJ2-5; D gene uncertain. V dropped 0 bases and J dropped 3 bases, with 9 bases sitting between them. The CDR3 runs to 14 residues. Germline V gives CDR1 SGHRS, CDR2 YFSETQ. DNA for the CDR3: TGCGCCAGCAGCTTGGCCTATGGGGAAGAGACCCAGTACTTC. This translates into CASSLAYGEETQYF.

This chain uses TRBV9 with TRBJ2-3; 8 positions agree with TRBD2. Trimming removed 3 bases from V and 0 bases from J; junction bases left unmatched: 3. Germline lookup yields CDR1 SGDLS and CDR2 YYNGEE. CDR3 length: 15 amino acids. The CDR3 nucleotides are TGTGCCAGCAGCGATACGGGAGGGAGCACAGATACGCAGTATTTT. This translates into CASSDTGGSTDTQYF.

In the case of this clone: The junction does not match germline at one end; this may be a read error. The rearrangement uses TRBV15 and TRBJ1-1; D is ambiguous. The germline V gene has CDR1 LNHNV and CDR2 YYDKDF (reference sequence). The length of the CDR3 is 13 residues. This CDR3 reads CATTRHLETEAFF. The DNA of the CDR3 is TGTGCCACCACGAGACACCTAGAAACTGAGGCTTTCTTT.

The chain combines TRBV4-2 with TRBJ1-6, with 9 bases that match TRBD1. This CDR3 comprises 16 residues. Trimming took 2 bases from V and 9 from J; bases not matched to a gene: 8. The germline gives CDR1 LGHNA, CDR2 YNFKEQ. Here the CDR3 reads CASSQWTGVQSSPLHF. The CDR3 coding sequence is TGTGCCAGCAGCCAATGGACAGGGGTTCAGAGTTCACCCCTCCACTTT.

The chain recombines TRBV6-1 with TRBJ2-3; D ambiguous. Per the germline V gene, CDR1 is MNHNS and CDR2 is SASEGT. Trimming stripped 5 bases from V and 4 bases from J, with 4 bases between. CDR3 size: 11 residues. The CDR3 is CASSYADTQYF. Here the CDR3 DNA reads TGTGCCAGCAGTTACGCAGATACGCAGTATTTT.

The V and J genes are TRBV4-1 and TRBJ1-5; D possibly corresponds to TRBD1 (5 bases). From germline, CDR1 is MGHRA and CDR2 YSYEKL. V was trimmed by 0 bases and J by 4 bases, leaving 10 bases between them. The CDR3 sequence is 15 residues long. CDR3 DNA: TGCGCCAGCAGCCAAGATAGCAGGGTAAATCAGCCCCAGCATTTT. It specifies CASSQDSRVNQPQHF.

The J gene is TRBJ2-7, the V gene TRBV7-2; no definite D call. Trimming left V 1 base short and J 3 bases short, with 13 bases between. The V gene's germline CDR1 is SGHTA and CDR2 FQGNSA. The length of the CDR3 is 15 residues. CDR3 nucleotides: TGTGCCAGCAGCTTAGACTGGGTCCCTGACTACGAGCAGTACTTC. Protein product: CASSLDWVPDYEQYF.

The chain links TRBV30 to TRBJ2-7; TRBD2 aligns across 8 bases. J gave up 3 bases and V 1 base, and 5 bases lay outside the gene matches. The CDR3 is 14 residues long. The germline CDR1 and CDR2 sequences are GTSNPN and SVGIG (reference sequence). In nucleotides, the CDR3 is TGTGCCTGGAGTGCTCCTGCGGGAGGCTACGAGCAGTACTTC. Translated, it gives CAWSAPAGGYEQYF.

V and J are TRBV7-2 and TRBJ2-7; no firm D call. Germline V gives CDR1 SGHTA, CDR2 FQGNSA. V dropped 1 base and J dropped 3 bases, with 10 bases sitting between them. This CDR3 is built from 14 residues. This CDR3 is CASSLGTEYYEQYF. The DNA for the CDR3 is TGTGCCAGCAGCTTAGGAACCGAATACTACGAGCAGTACTTC.

The chain employs TRBV18 and TRBJ1-1; D call uncertain. Germline V gives CDR1 KGHSH, CDR2 LQKENI. Deletions cut 6 bases from V and 0 bases from J, with 14 bases between. The CDR3 has 15 residues. DNA of the CDR3: TGTGCCAGCTCCACGGACGGCTCACTGAACACTGAAGCTTTCTTT. Amino acid sequence: CASSTDGSLNTEAFF.

The V and J genes are TRBV18 and TRBJ2-4; perhaps TRBD1 as D (5 bases). The CDR3 loop spans 16 amino acids. From germline, CDR1 is KGHSH and CDR2 LQKENI. Between the trimmed V and J ends, which lost 4 bases and 3 bases, there was a span of 16 bases. This CDR3 reads CASSLLQGVGKNIQYF. The CDR3 DNA reads TGTGCCAGCTCACTCCTTCAAGGGGTTGGCAAAAACATTCAGTACTTC.

This chain connects TRBV5-6 to TRBJ2-7; D gene unclear. The CDR3 sequence is 13 residues long. Trimming stripped 4 bases from V and 0 bases from J, with 8 bases between. Per the germline V gene, CDR1 is SGHDT and CDR2 is YYEEEE. CDR3 bases: TGTGCCAGCAGCACCGGTACCTCCTACGAGCAGTACTTC. Translated, it gives CASSTGTSYEQYF.

The chain combines TRBV5-8 with TRBJ1-4; no definite D call. This CDR3 contains 13 residues. The germline V gene has CDR1 SGHTS and CDR2 YDEGEE. The ends were cut back, 5 bases at V and 8 bases at J, with 13 bases in the middle. Here the CDR3 DNA reads TGTGCCAGCAGGGGAGTAGTAGGGGAAAAACTGTTTTTT. Translation gives CASRGVVGEKLFF.

The chain has TRBV7-3 and TRBJ2-1; the D gene is possibly TRBD2 (5 bases). CDR1 SGHTA and CDR2 FQGTGA come from the germline V gene. The CDR3 runs to 14 residues. V gave up 5 bases and J gave up 2 bases, with 10 bases separating them. The CDR3 sequence: CASSLPGAYNEQFF. The CDR3 coding sequence is TGTGCCAGCAGCCTCCCCGGGGCCTACAATGAGCAGTTCTTC.

The gene calls are TRBV19 and TRBJ1-5; D is possibly TRBD1 (6 bases). CDR3 length equals 15 residues. V was clipped by 5 bases and J by 1 base, with 12 bases between them. In germline, CDR1 is LNHDA, CDR2 SQIVND (reference sequence). CDR3 coding DNA: TGTGCCAGTAGTTCAGGGGTAGCGAGCAATCAGCCCCAGCATTTT. It specifies CASSSGVASNQPQHF.

This chain connects TRBV27 to TRBJ2-5, with TRBD2 as a possible D gene (6 bases). There are 12 residues in the CDR3. The V and J ends lost 2 bases and 9 bases respectively, with 10 bases between them. Germline assignment: CDR1 MNHEY and CDR2 SMNVEV (reference sequence). The CDR3, as DNA: TGTGCCAGCAGTTTAACGGCGGGACCCCAGTACTTC. This codes for CASSLTAGPQYF.